Below are 5 T cell receptor beta chains sequenced from a single sample in a study of shared clonotypes between healthy human individuals. Generated by immunoSEQ multiplex PCR, the TCRdb table keeps only in-frame clones and is missing some. The data show about 490,000 clones, approximately 79% seen once. Sequencing was performed on PBMCs. The receptor set was obtained from a woman aged 40 to 55 in good health. Some clones in this sample may be carry-over from other donors' samples.

This clone was found once. The chain has TRBV2 and TRBJ2-1, with 9 positions matching TRBD2. V dropped 9 bases and J dropped 2; count of bases not matched to a gene: 2. The germline gives CDR1 SNHLY, CDR2 FYNNEI. The CDR3 runs 13 residues. CDR3 coding DNA: TGTGCCAGTACTAGCGGGCCCTACAATGAGCAGTTCTTC. Encoded protein: CASTSGPYNEQFF.

The chain uses TRBV25-1 and TRBJ1-4, with a tentative D call TRBD1 (6 bases). The CDR3 sequence is 14 residues long. The germline CDR1 and CDR2 sequences are MGHDK and SYGVNS. Trimming left V 5 bases short and J 5 bases short, with 12 bases between. CDR3 nucleotide sequence: TGTGCCAGCAGTCCTTTTAGGGGGAATGAAAAACTGTTTTTT. It encodes CASSPFRGNEKLFF.

The chain has TRBV30 and TRBJ1-4, with a possible D match to TRBD1 (6 bases). The CDR3 totals 15 residues. CDR1 is GTSNPN, CDR2 SVGIG, per germline (reference sequence). V lost 8 bases to trimming and J lost 2 bases, with 18 bases between them. CDR3 amino acids: CAGGLGQSTNEKLFF. CDR3 coding DNA: TGTGCCGGGGGGCTAGGACAGTCGACTAATGAAAAACTGTTTTTT. The full variable domain, rest sourced from reference TRBV30 and TRBJ1-4, is SQTIHQWPATLVQPVGSPLSLECTVEGTSNPNLYWYRQAAGRGLQLLFYSVGIGQISSEVPQNLSASRPQDRQFILSSKKLLLSDSGFYLCAGGLGQSTNEKLFFGSGTQLSVL.

CDR3 sequence: CASSLDLSRDREQYF. CDR3 nucleotides: TGTGCCAGCAGCTTAGATCTATCGCGGGACCGCGAGCAGTACTTC. The chain couples TRBV11-2 to TRBJ2-7, with D possibly TRBD2 on 6 matching bases. The CDR3 runs to 15 residues. Between the trimmed V and J ends, which lost 0 bases and 6 bases, there was a span of 15 bases. Germline CDR1 SGHAT, CDR2 FQNNGV.

V and J are TRBV6-1 and TRBJ2-1; 8 nucleotides line up with TRBD2. V was clipped by 3 bases and J by 4 bases; unmatched bases: 2. The CDR3 loop spans 14 amino acids. Germline lookup yields CDR1 MNHNS and CDR2 SASEGT. CDR3 nucleotides: TGTGCCAGCAGTGAGACTAGCGCTTACAATGAGCAGTTCTTC. Encoded protein: CASSETSAYNEQFF.